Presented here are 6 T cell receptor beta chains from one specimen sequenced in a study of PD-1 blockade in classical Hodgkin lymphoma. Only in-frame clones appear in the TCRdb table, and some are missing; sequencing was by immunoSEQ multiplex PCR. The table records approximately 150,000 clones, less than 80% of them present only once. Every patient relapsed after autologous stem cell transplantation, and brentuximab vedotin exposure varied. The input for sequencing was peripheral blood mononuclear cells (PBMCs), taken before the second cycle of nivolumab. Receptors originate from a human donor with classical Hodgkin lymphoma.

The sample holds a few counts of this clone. CDR3 region: CAISDTEMNTEAFF. The CDR3 DNA reads TGTGCCATCAGTGATACAGAGATGAACACTGAAGCTTTCTTT. The chain combines TRBV10-3 with TRBJ1-1; D gene unclear. The CDR3 loop spans 14 amino acids. The V gene's germline CDR1 is ENHRY and CDR2 SYGVKD. V was cut by 3 bases and J by 0 bases, with 8 bases left in between.

CDR3 DNA: TGTGCCAGCAGCGTAGGAGGGGGGACCGCCGCCTACAATGAGCAGTTCTTC. This encodes CASSVGGGTAAYNEQFF. The chain employs TRBV9 and TRBJ2-1; either TRBD1 or TRBD2 may supply D (6 bases each). This CDR3 is 17 amino acids long. V shed 0 bases and J shed 2 bases, with 15 bases lying between them. Germline V gene data show CDR1 as SGDLS and CDR2 as YYNGEE.

For the CDR3, the DNA is TGTGCCAGCAGCTTGCTCGACACCGGGGAGCTGTTTTTT. This codes for CASSLLDTGELFF. V is TRBV5-4 and J is TRBJ2-2; D uncertain. Germline assignment: CDR1 SGHNT and CDR2 YYREEE (reference sequence). Trimming took off 1 base at V and 3 bases at J, with 4 bases between the two ends. This CDR3 has 13 amino acids.

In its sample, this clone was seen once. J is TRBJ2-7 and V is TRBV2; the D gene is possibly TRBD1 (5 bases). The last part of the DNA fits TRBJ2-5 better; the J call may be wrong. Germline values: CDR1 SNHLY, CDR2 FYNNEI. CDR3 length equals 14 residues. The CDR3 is CASSDDSPQETQYF. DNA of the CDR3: TGTGCCAGCAGCGATGACAGCCCTCAAGAGACCCAGTACTTC.

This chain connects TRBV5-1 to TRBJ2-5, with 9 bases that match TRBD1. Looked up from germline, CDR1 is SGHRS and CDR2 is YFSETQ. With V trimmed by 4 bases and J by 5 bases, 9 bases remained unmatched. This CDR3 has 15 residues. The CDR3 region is CASSDGQGMGETQYF. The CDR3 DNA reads TGCGCCAGCAGCGACGGACAGGGGATGGGGGAGACCCAGTACTTC.

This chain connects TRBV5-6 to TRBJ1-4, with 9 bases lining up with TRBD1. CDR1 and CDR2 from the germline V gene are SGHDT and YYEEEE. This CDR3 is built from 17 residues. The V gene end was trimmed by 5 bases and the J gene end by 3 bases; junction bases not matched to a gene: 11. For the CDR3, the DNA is TGTGCCAGCAGACGGACAGGGGCTTCTATACCTAATGAAAAACTGTTTTTT. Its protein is CASRRTGASIPNEKLFF.